A single sample gave rise to the 14 T cell receptor beta chains below, sequenced in a study of shared clonotypes between healthy human individuals. Only in-frame clones appear in the TCRdb table, and some are missing; sequencing was by immunoSEQ multiplex PCR. The table records fewer than 600,000 clones, 70% to 80% of them present only once. The specimen sequenced was PBMCs. These TCRs come from a woman in her thirties or forties in good health. Some clones in this sample may be carry-over from other donors' samples.

This clone was detected a few times. The V gene is TRBV7-8, the J gene TRBJ2-2; 15 nucleotides match TRBD2. CDR1 is SGHVS and CDR2 is FQNEAQ in the germline V gene. This CDR3 contains 20 residues. V lost 2 bases to trimming and J lost 4 bases; unmatched junction nucleotides: 11. The CDR3 DNA reads TGTGCCAGCAGCTTATTCGTAACCGGGACTAGCGGGAGGCTCACCGGGGAGCTGTTTTTT. It codes for CASSLFVTGTSGRLTGELFF. Using reference TRBV7-8 and TRBJ2-2 for the parts outside the CDR3, the full variable domain is GAGVSQSPRYKVAKRGQDVALRCDPISGHVSLFWYQQALGQGPEFLTYFQNEAQLDKSGLPSDRFFAERPEGSVSTLKIQRTQQEDSAVYLCASSLFVTGTSGRLTGELFFGEGSRLTVL.

V usage is TRBV11-3 and J usage is TRBJ2-5; D unclear. Germline CDR1 reads SGHNT; CDR2 reads YENEEA. V was shortened by 1 base and J by 2 bases, with 8 bases between the two germline ends. This CDR3 has 14 amino acids. Here the CDR3 reads CASSLGAAQETQYF. DNA for the CDR3: TGTGCCAGCAGCTTAGGGGCAGCTCAAGAGACCCAGTACTTC.

About this clone: This probably arose from a read error, given a far larger clone one base away. V is TRBV30 and J is TRBJ2-7; no clear D gene. The J call may be incorrect, as the DNA end agrees better with TRBJ2-5. Per germline, CDR1 GTSNPN and CDR2 SVGIG (reference sequence). The CDR3 has 14 residues. CDR3 coding DNA: TGTGCCTGGAGGAGGCTCCTGTACCAAGAGACCCAGTACTTC. Protein sequence: CAWRRLLYQETQYF.

The chain joins TRBV6-1 to TRBJ2-2; 8 nucleotides match TRBD2. The CDR3 has 15 amino acids. Germline lookup yields CDR1 MNHNS and CDR2 SASEGT. With 4 bases clipped from V and 5 bases from J, the junction kept 6 bases outside the gene matches. In DNA form, the CDR3 reads TGTGCCAGCAGTGGAGCGGGAGTGCGAACCGGGGAGCTGTTTTTT. Residues: CASSGAGVRTGELFF.

In this sample, this clone turned up a few times. The chain carries TRBV28 and TRBJ2-5; the match to TRBD2 covers 7 bases. The V gene's germline CDR1 is MDHEN and CDR2 SYDVKM. The CDR3 contains 12 residues. Trimming at V came to 6 bases and at J to 8 bases, leaving 6 bases not matched to a gene. CDR3 sequence reads: CASRTPGGTQYF. Here the CDR3 DNA reads TGTGCCAGCAGAACCCCGGGGGGAACCCAGTACTTC. Full variable domain (remainder filled in from reference TRBV28 and TRBJ2-5): DVKVTQSSRYLVKRTGEKVFLECVQDMDHENMFWYRQDPGLGLRLIYFSYDVKMKEKGDIPEGYSVSREKKERFSLILESASTNQTSMYLCASRTPGGTQYFGPGTRLLVL.

The J gene is TRBJ2-7, the V gene TRBV27; 8 bases are shared with TRBD2. V lost 5 bases and J lost 5; bases outside the gene matches: 8. The CDR3 spans 14 residues. Germline values: CDR1 MNHEY, CDR2 SMNVEV (reference sequence). The CDR3 nucleotides read TGTGCCAGCAGTCGACTAGCGCCCGGAGACGAGCAGTACTTC. It codes for CASSRLAPGDEQYF.

The chain is built from TRBV28 and TRBJ2-2, with D hard to call. V was shortened by 2 bases and J by 5 bases, with 6 bases between the two germline ends. From germline, CDR1 is MDHEN and CDR2 SYDVKM. The CDR3 has 13 amino acids. The CDR3 reads CASSLVGTGELFF. CDR3 in DNA: TGTGCCAGCAGTTTAGTGGGAACCGGGGAGCTGTTTTTT.

This clone appeared many times. The same CDR3 is also encoded by other DNA sequences in this sample. The chain combines TRBV4-3 with TRBJ1-1; unclear D gene. The CDR3 contains 13 residues. Trimming removed 0 bases from V and 4 bases from J, with 6 bases in between. The germline V gene has CDR1 LGHNA and CDR2 YSLEER. The CDR3 region is CASSQDFSTEAFF. The CDR3 DNA follows: TGCGCCAGCAGCCAAGATTTCAGCACTGAAGCTTTCTTT.

This sequence joins TRBV29-1 and TRBJ2-1, with TRBD2 identical over 9 bases. The germline V gene has CDR1 SQVTM and CDR2 ANQGSEA. Germline trimming cut 3 bases from V and 8 bases from J; bases unmatched to any gene: 11. This CDR3 comprises 15 residues. The CDR3 bases are TGCAGCGTTGATAGGCCGGGACTAGCATTAGATGAGCAGTTCTTC. Its protein product is CSVDRPGLALDEQFF.

The rearrangement links TRBV7-9 to TRBJ1-1; D remains unclear. This CDR3 spans 13 amino acids. V shed 6 bases and J shed 3 bases, with 11 bases lying between them. Germline V gene data show CDR1 as SEHNR and CDR2 as FQNEAQ (reference sequence). CDR3 protein: CASSYTEDTEAFF. As DNA, the CDR3 is TGTGCCAGCAGTTATACAGAAGACACTGAAGCTTTCTTT.

The chain joins TRBV7-2 to TRBJ2-1; D unclear. V was clipped by 1 base and J by 5 bases, with 3 bases between them. The CDR3 is made up of 12 amino acids. Germline CDR1 reads SGHTA; CDR2 reads FQGNSA. CDR3 amino acids: CASSLVNNEQFF. The CDR3 coding sequence is TGTGCCAGCAGCTTAGTGAACAATGAGCAGTTCTTC.

The chain couples TRBV7-8 to TRBJ2-7; 7 bases agree with TRBD1. Trimming took 5 bases from V and 2 from J; bases not matched to a gene: 6. CDR3 length equals 14 residues. In germline, CDR1 is SGHVS, CDR2 FQNEAQ. CDR3 in amino acids: CASSARDRPYEQYF. CDR3 DNA: TGTGCCAGCAGCGCCAGGGACAGACCCTACGAGCAGTACTTC.

The V gene is TRBV6-1, the J gene TRBJ2-3; TRBD1 matches at 8 bases. CDR3 length: 14 amino acids. Looked up from germline, CDR1 is MNHNS and CDR2 is SASEGT. The V and J ends lost 7 bases and 4 bases, in that order; junction bases with no gene match: 7. As DNA, the CDR3 is TGTGCCAGCACTCGGACAGGGTACTCAGATACGCAGTATTTT. Translating gives CASTRTGYSDTQYF.

Comment on this clone: A much larger clone differs by one base, so this may be a read error. Other DNA sequences of this sample code for an identical CDR3. This chain connects TRBV7-3 to TRBJ1-2; no clear D gene. The CDR3 contains 13 residues. Germline lookup yields CDR1 SGHTA and CDR2 FQGTGA. The CDR3, as DNA: TGCGCCAGCAGCTTAACGGGGTTGGGAGGCTACACCTTC. It translates to CASSLTGLGGYTF.